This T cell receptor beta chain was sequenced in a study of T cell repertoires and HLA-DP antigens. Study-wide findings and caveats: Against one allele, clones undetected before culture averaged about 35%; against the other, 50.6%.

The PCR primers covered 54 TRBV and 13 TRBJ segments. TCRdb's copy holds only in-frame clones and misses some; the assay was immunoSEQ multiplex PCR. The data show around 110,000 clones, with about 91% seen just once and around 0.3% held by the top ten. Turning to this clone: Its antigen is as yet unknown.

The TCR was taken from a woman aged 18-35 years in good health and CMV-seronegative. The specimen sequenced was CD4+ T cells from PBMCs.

CDR3 in DNA: TGTGCCAGTAAGGACAGGGGAGGAAACTATGGCTACACCTTC. It encodes CASKDRGGNYGYTF. The V gene is TRBV19, the J gene TRBJ1-2, with 9 bases lining up with TRBD1. V shed 7 bases and J 2 bases; nucleotides not matched to a gene: 5. This CDR3 has 14 amino acids. Germline loops: CDR1 LNHDA, CDR2 SQIVND (reference sequence).